The 31 T cell receptor beta chains below come from one sample, sequenced in a study of cytomegalovirus exposure and HLA in healthy donors. Researchers ran the PCR with 60 Vbeta and 13 Jbeta primers. Data came from immunoSEQ multiplex PCR; TCRdb stores just in-frame clones and leaves some out. The sample includes about 120,000 clones, 80% of them seen just once. Sequencing input: PBMCs. These receptors were obtained from a man aged 25-45 years in good health and CMV-seropositive.

This clone was observed a few times. The V and J genes are TRBV15 and TRBJ1-5, with D unclear. Trimming pared 4 bases from V and 6 bases from J, leaving 13 bases between. This CDR3 region has 14 residues. Germline V gene data show CDR1 as LNHNV and CDR2 as YYDKDF (reference sequence). The chain's CDR3 is CATSTSGAGQPQHF. The DNA of the CDR3 is TGTGCCACCAGCACTTCGGGCGCGGGTCAGCCCCAGCATTTT.

The V call is TRBV7-2, the J call TRBJ1-2; D not certain. The ends were cut back, 2 bases at V and 8 bases at J, with 15 bases in the middle. The CDR3 totals 14 residues. The V gene's germline CDR1 is SGHTA and CDR2 FQGNSA. The chain's CDR3 is CASSLMLAPEGYTF. In nucleotides, the CDR3 is TGTGCCAGCAGCTTAATGTTGGCTCCGGAGGGCTACACCTTC.

The genes are TRBV7-9 and TRBJ2-3; the D gene is possibly TRBD1 (6 bases). The V and J ends lost 5 bases and 3 bases respectively, with 15 bases between them. Germline V lookup: CDR1 SEHNR, CDR2 FQNEAQ (reference sequence). The CDR3 length is 15 residues. The CDR3 region is CASSLTGMRTDTQYF. DNA of the CDR3: TGTGCCAGCAGCCTAACAGGGATGCGGACAGATACGCAGTATTTT.

The V and J genes are TRBV4-2 and TRBJ2-5; 10 nucleotides align to TRBD2. CDR1 is LGHNA and CDR2 is YNFKEQ in the germline V gene. Germline trimming cut 0 bases from V and 5 bases from J; bases unmatched to any gene: 9. This CDR3 contains 17 residues. The CDR3 DNA reads TGTGCCAGCAGCCAAGATGGGGGAACTAGCGGGGAGGAGACCCAGTACTTC. Encoded protein: CASSQDGGTSGEETQYF.

The V and J genes are TRBV7-9 and TRBJ1-1; TRBD1 matches at 7 bases. Germline V CDR1 and CDR2: SEHNR, FQNEAQ (reference sequence). There are 13 residues in the CDR3. Unmatched junction bases numbered 8, after V lost 6 bases and J lost 7 bases. CDR3 residues: CASRPTGRNEAFF. The DNA of the CDR3 is TGTGCCAGCAGGCCGACAGGGAGAAATGAAGCTTTCTTT.

J is TRBJ1-6 and V is TRBV5-1, with 11 bases matching TRBD1. The CDR3 covers 16 residues. Trimming removed 3 bases from V and 8 bases from J; junction bases left unmatched: 7. CDR1 and CDR2 from the germline V gene are SGHRS and YFSETQ. The CDR3 DNA reads TGCGCCAGCAGCTCCGGACGGGACAGGGGGTATTCACCCCTCCACTTT. Protein: CASSSGRDRGYSPLHF.

The chain has TRBV7-3 and TRBJ2-1; 8 bases are shared with TRBD2. CDR3 length: 15 residues. The ends lost 4 bases at V and 10 bases at J; junction bases unmatched: 12. Germline V lookup: CDR1 SGHTA, CDR2 FQGTGA. CDR3 sequence: CASSSAGGPGSEQFF. CDR3 DNA: TGTGCCAGCAGCTCCGCGGGGGGCCCAGGGTCGGAGCAGTTCTTC.

The rearrangement links TRBV7-9 to TRBJ2-3, with D possibly matching TRBD2 (5 bases). In germline, CDR1 is SEHNR, CDR2 FQNEAQ (reference sequence). Trimming cost V 2 bases and J 6 bases, with 9 bases left between them. This CDR3 comprises 13 residues. CDR3 residues: CASSLIGVDTQYF. CDR3 sequence (DNA): TGTGCCAGCAGCTTAATCGGGGTTGATACGCAGTATTTT.

This chain connects TRBV6-1 to TRBJ1-3, with TRBD1 identical over 7 bases. Germline V CDR1 and CDR2: MNHNS, SASEGT. The CDR3 has 14 residues. With 6 bases clipped from V and 4 bases from J, the junction kept 6 bases outside the gene matches. The CDR3 bases are TGTGCCAGCAGAGTCAGGGGGTTAGGAAACACCATATATTTT. Translation gives CASRVRGLGNTIYF.

The chain combines TRBV7-9 with TRBJ2-7; 12 bases line up with TRBD1. Germline CDR1 and CDR2: SEHNR and FQNEAQ (reference sequence). Trimming cost V 3 bases and J 5 bases; bases outside gene matches: 5. This CDR3 has 15 residues. The DNA of the CDR3 is TGTGCCAGCAGCTTCAGGGACAGGGGGCCAGACGAGCAGTACTTC. Its translation: CASSFRDRGPDEQYF.

The chain links TRBV5-6 to TRBJ1-6; TRBD1 matches 9 bases. Germline CDR1 reads SGHDT; CDR2 reads YYEEEE. J gave up 10 bases and V 0 bases, and 5 bases lay outside the gene matches. CDR3 length: 15 residues. As DNA, the CDR3 is TGTGCCAGCAGCTTGGGAGGGACAGGGAAATCACCCCTCCACTTT. This sequence encodes CASSLGGTGKSPLHF. The full variable domain, with the rest looked up from reference TRBV5-6 and TRBJ1-6, is DAGVTQSPTHLIKTRGQQVTLRCSPKSGHDTVSWYQQALGQGPQFIFQYYEEEERQRGNFPDRFSGHQFPNYSSELNVNALLLGDSALYLCASSLGGTGKSPLHFGNGTRLTVT.

The J gene is TRBJ2-2, the V gene TRBV11-1; 8 bases line up with TRBD1. V was clipped by 2 bases and J by 6 bases; unmatched bases: 8. Germline assignment: CDR1 SGHAT and CDR2 FQDESV (reference sequence). This CDR3 region has 16 residues. CDR3 amino acids: CASSLIGDRSAGELFF. The CDR3 DNA is TGTGCCAGCAGCTTAATAGGGGACAGGAGCGCCGGGGAGCTGTTTTTT. Full variable domain (rest looked up from reference TRBV11-1 and TRBJ2-2): EAEVAQSPRYKITEKSQAVAFWCDPISGHATLYWYRQILGQGPELLVQFQDESVVDDSQLPKDRFSAERLKGVDSTLKIQPAELGDSAMYLCASSLIGDRSAGELFFGEGSRLTVL.

This rearrangement joins TRBV5-1 to TRBJ1-4; 8 bases fit TRBD1. Germline-derived CDR1 and CDR2 are SGHRS and YFSETQ. Germline trimming cut 4 bases from V and 8 bases from J; bases unmatched to any gene: 7. This CDR3 region has 14 residues. CDR3 bases: TGCGCCAGCAGCCGGACAGGGTTTAGAGAAAAACTGTTTTTT. Its protein product is CASSRTGFREKLFF.

This chain links TRBV5-4 with TRBJ2-3, with TRBD2 matching over 11 bases. V was clipped by 4 bases and J by 2 bases; unmatched bases: 9. The germline gives CDR1 SGHNT, CDR2 YYREEE (reference sequence). CDR3 length equals 17 residues. Here the CDR3 DNA reads TGTGCCAGCAGCCCATACCTAGCGGGGGGTCCCACAGATACGCAGTATTTT. Amino acid sequence: CASSPYLAGGPTDTQYF.

The V and J genes are TRBV5-1 and TRBJ1-1; no reliable D call. Germline V lookup: CDR1 SGHRS, CDR2 YFSETQ. The CDR3 covers 14 residues. V gave up 0 bases and J gave up 4 bases, with 10 bases separating them. The CDR3 sequence: CASSLVRESTEAFF. Here the CDR3 DNA reads TGCGCCAGCAGCTTGGTGAGGGAAAGCACTGAAGCTTTCTTT.

This CDR3 is CASGFGSSNYGYTF. The CDR3 region has the DNA TGTGCTAGTGGTTTTGGTAGCAGTAACTATGGCTACACCTTC. This chain uses TRBV12-5 with TRBJ1-2; D not resolved. CDR3 length: 14 residues. Trimming removed 3 bases at V and 1 base at J, with 9 bases between. CDR1 LGHNT and CDR2 FRNRAP come from the germline V gene.

This clone occurred a few times. This chain connects TRBV2 to TRBJ2-7; D is unresolved. The ends were cut back, 3 bases at V and 3 bases at J, with 9 bases in the middle. CDR1 is SNHLY, CDR2 FYNNEI, per germline. There are 13 residues in the CDR3. CDR3 bases: TGTGCCAGCAGTGACGTCGGTAGCTACGAGCAGTACTTC. Its protein is CASSDVGSYEQYF. Using reference TRBV2 and TRBJ2-7 for the parts outside the CDR3, the full variable domain is EPEVTQTPSHQVTQMGQEVILRCVPISNHLYFYWYRQILGQKVEFLVSFYNNEISEKSEIFDDQFSVERPDGSNFTLKIRSTKLEDSAMYFCASSDVGSYEQYFGPGTRLTVT.

This clone was found a few times. A junction end diverges from the germline sequence, so it may reflect a read error. The chain recombines TRBV6-1 with TRBJ1-1, with unresolved D. Looked up from germline, CDR1 is MNHNS and CDR2 is SASEGT. This CDR3 has 14 residues. CDR3 sequence (DNA): TGTGCCACCAGTCAGGTGGCCGGTAACACTGAAGCTTTCTTT. It specifies CATSQVAGNTEAFF.

The gene calls are TRBV19 and TRBJ1-1; perhaps TRBD1 as D (6 bases). The CDR3 has 13 residues. The germline V gene has CDR1 LNHDA and CDR2 SQIVND (reference sequence). The V end lost 7 bases, the J end lost 1 base, and 10 bases lay between the germline ends. The CDR3 spells CASNRGANTEAFF. In DNA form, the CDR3 reads TGTGCCAGTAATCGGGGGGCGAACACTGAAGCTTTCTTT. The variable domain in full, with the rest retrieved from reference TRBV19 and TRBJ1-1, is DGGITQSPKYLFRKEGQNVTLSCEQNLNHDAMYWYRQDPGQGLRLIYYSQIVNDFQKGDIAEGYSVSREKKESFPLTVTSAQKNPTAFYLCASNRGANTEAFFGQGTRLTVV.

This clone appeared a single time. The chain carries TRBV5-1 and TRBJ1-1, with D possibly being TRBD1 (6 bases). Germline V gives CDR1 SGHRS, CDR2 YFSETQ. The CDR3 consists of 14 residues. The V end was cut by 5 bases, the J end by 1 base, with 12 bases between. CDR3 residues: CASRQGLTNTEAFF. The CDR3 DNA follows: TGCGCCAGCAGACAGGGTCTAACGAACACTGAAGCTTTCTTT.

This sequence joins TRBV2 and TRBJ1-6; D might be TRBD1 (5 bases). CDR3 length: 16 residues. With 6 bases removed from V and 0 bases from J, the gap between germline ends came to 12 bases. Germline V gene lookup returns CDR1 SNHLY and CDR2 FYNNEI. The DNA for the CDR3 is TGTGCCAGCAGGCCGACAGCGAGCTCCTATAATTCACCCCTCCACTTT. Its protein product is CASRPTASSYNSPLHF. The full variable domain, its missing parts supplied by reference TRBV2 and TRBJ1-6, is EPEVTQTPSHQVTQMGQEVILRCVPISNHLYFYWYRQILGQKVEFLVSFYNNEISEKSEIFDDQFSVERPDGSNFTLKIRSTKLEDSAMYFCASRPTASSYNSPLHFGNGTRLTVT.

The chain uses TRBV6-5 and TRBJ1-2; no clear D. Deletions cut 9 bases from V and 7 bases from J, with 21 bases between. The germline V gene has CDR1 MNHEY and CDR2 SVGAGI. The CDR3 loop spans 14 amino acids. Here the CDR3 reads CASWSTQRSRGYTF. The CDR3 nucleotides are TGTGCCAGTTGGTCTACCCAACGGAGCCGTGGCTACACCTTC.

V usage is TRBV1 and J usage is TRBJ2-3; TRBD1 reflects the table's D call only, with no check against the DNA. TRBV1 is a recognized pseudogene. The CDR3 is 15 amino acids. In DNA form, the CDR3 reads TGCACCAGCAGAAATGACCCAAGGGGGACAGATACGCAGTATTTT. Protein sequence: CTSRNDPRGTDTQYF.

The J gene is TRBJ2-5, the V gene TRBV6-1; D uncertain. V was shortened by 9 bases and J by 2 bases, with 13 bases between the two germline ends. CDR3 length: 13 amino acids. Germline loops: CDR1 MNHNS, CDR2 SASEGT. CDR3 in DNA: TGTGCCAGTATAGAGGCGCCGCAAGAGACCCAGTACTTC. It yields the protein CASIEAPQETQYF.

This clone has more than one count but fewer than ten. The rearrangement links TRBV10-2 to TRBJ1-2; D possibly corresponds to TRBD1 (6 bases). This CDR3 contains 12 residues. Trimming removed 2 bases at V and 6 bases at J, with 7 bases between. Germline assignment: CDR1 WSHSY and CDR2 SAAADI. CDR3 sequence reads: CASSETGNGYTF. CDR3 sequence (DNA): TGCGCCAGCAGTGAGACAGGGAATGGCTACACCTTC.

This clone was observed a single time. This chain joins TRBV5-1 and TRBJ2-6; 10 positions match TRBD1. V was clipped by 4 bases and J by 0 bases; unmatched bases: 7. This CDR3 has 18 amino acids. Germline V gene data show CDR1 as SGHRS and CDR2 as YFSETQ. For the CDR3, the DNA is TGCGCCAGCAGCGGAGGACAGGGGGTTCCCTCTGGGGCCAACGTCCTGACTTTC. It specifies CASSGGQGVPSGANVLTF.

The V gene is TRBV6-1, the J gene TRBJ1-1, with D possibly being TRBD1 (6 bases). This CDR3 has 11 residues. Germline V lookup: CDR1 MNHNS, CDR2 SASEGT. V was cut by 7 bases and J by 6 bases, with 9 bases left in between. The CDR3 nucleotides read TGTGCCAGCATGACAGGTTCTGAAGCTTTCTTT. It encodes CASMTGSEAFF.

The V gene is TRBV29-1, the J gene TRBJ2-5; possibly TRBD2 for D (7 bases). V was trimmed by 3 bases and J by 5 bases, leaving 13 bases between them. This CDR3 has 13 residues. CDR1 and CDR2 (germline): SQVTM, ANQGSEA. The DNA for the CDR3 is TGCAGCGTTGAGTGGGGGAGGGGGGAGACCCAGTACTTC. Its protein is CSVEWGRGETQYF.

The J gene is TRBJ1-1, the V gene TRBV7-2; 8 bases line up with TRBD1. The CDR3 has 14 residues. CDR1 and CDR2 from the germline V gene are SGHTA and FQGNSA. Trimming took 5 bases from V and 9 from J; bases not matched to a gene: 11. The CDR3 DNA reads as TGTGCCAGCAGCCCTTGGGACAGGCCTACTCAAGCTTTCTTT. Protein sequence: CASSPWDRPTQAFF.

The rearrangement joins TRBV9 to TRBJ2-7, with 9 positions matching TRBD1. The CDR3 has 16 amino acids. The germline gives CDR1 SGDLS, CDR2 YYNGEE. J gave up 0 bases and V 7 bases, and 11 bases lay outside the gene matches. This chain's CDR3 is CASSPAGTGSSYEQYF. CDR3 DNA sequence: TGTGCCAGCTCCCCCGCGGGGACAGGGTCCTCCTACGAGCAGTACTTC.

The chain couples TRBV29-1 to TRBJ2-1; 7 bases align to TRBD1. The V and J ends lost 4 bases and 6 bases, in that order; junction bases with no gene match: 9. This CDR3 spans 14 amino acids. The germline V gene has CDR1 SQVTM and CDR2 ANQGSEA. The CDR3 DNA sequence: TGCAGCGTTGTAGGGGGCCCCCGAGGCAATGAGCAGTTCTTC. Protein: CSVVGGPRGNEQFF.